This TCR beta chain was retrieved from a study of blood T cell repertoires in COVID-19. The length of the CDR3 is 15 residues. V was clipped by 0 bases and J by 3 bases; unmatched bases: 3. The V gene's germline CDR1 is SGHRS and CDR2 YFSETQ. TCRdb's table, derived via immunoSEQ multiplex PCR, lists solely in-frame clones and lacks some. The repertoire has under 150,000 clones, about 88% of them found once; the top ten carry about 3.4%. The sequence came from a man aged 35 to 55 with acute or convalescent COVID-19. The J gene is TRBJ1-5, the V gene TRBV5-1; 7 nucleotides line up with TRBD1. Material for sequencing was peripheral blood. This CDR3 reads CASSLAGQVNQPQHF. CDR3 sequence (DNA): TGCGCCAGCAGCTTGGCCGGACAGGTCAATCAGCCCCAGCATTTT. Full variable domain (missing parts from reference TRBV5-1 and TRBJ1-5): KAGVTQTPRYLIKTRGQQVTLSCSPISGHRSVSWYQQTPGQGLQFLFEYFSETQRNKGNFPGRFSGRQFSNSRSEMNVSTLELGDSALYLCASSLAGQVNQPQHFGDGTRLSIL.